Each of the 32 T cell receptor beta chains below was sequenced from the same sample in a study of T cell repertoires in cytomegalovirus infection (dated by TCRdb to about 2019). Their specific antigens are unknown. This specimen's treatment or condition label, per the study, means: in vitro stimulation with specific CMV peptide epitopes to enrich CMV-specific T cells. TCRdb records Illumina HiSeq 1500 as the sequencer. The raw public reads went through TCRdb reprocessing: fastp at Q25, MiXCR clone calling, in-frame beta chains kept. Under each unique CDR3 protein, matching rows form one entry showing the most common genes and DNA. The sample table holds 750,000 to 900,000 distinct CDR3 sequences, of which 29% were seen once. Around 12% of the sample rests with the top ten. The starting material was cultured CD8+ T cells from PBMCs, obtained from culture after CMV antigen stimulation. These receptors all stem from a human donor in good health (CMV status not recorded). Some clones in this sample may be carry-over from other donors' samples.

The gene calls are TRBV12-3 or TRBV12-4 and TRBJ1-2; D gene ambiguous. This CDR3 spans 15 amino acids. Trimming pared 6 bases from V and 3 bases from J, leaving 17 bases between. The CDR3 nucleotides read TGTGCCAGCAGCCCGGGGTTGTCGACGCACTATGGCTACACCTTC. This encodes CASSPGLSTHYGYTF.

In this sample, this clonotype turned up a few times. This rearrangement joins TRBV7-6 to TRBJ2-3; 8 bases agree with TRBD1. The J segment lost 2 bases and the V segment lost 5 bases, leaving 9 bases of the junction unmatched. Germline CDR1 reads SGHVS; CDR2 reads FNYEAQ. CDR3 length: 16 amino acids. The CDR3 reads CASSAQDRGYTDTQYF. CDR3 in DNA: TGTGCCAGCAGCGCCCAAGACAGGGGCTACACAGATACGCAGTATTTT. Supplemented by reference TRBV7-6 and TRBJ2-3, the full variable domain reads GAGVSQSPRYKVTKRGQDVALRCDPISGHVSLYWYRQALGQGPEFLTYFNYEAQQDKSGLPNDRFSAERPEGSISTLTIQRTEQRDSAMYRCASSAQDRGYTDTQYFGPGTRLTVL.

The genes are TRBV9 and TRBJ1-1, with D hard to call. The CDR3 contains 15 residues. Trimming took 4 bases from V and 1 from J, leaving 14 bases between them. The germline V gene has CDR1 SGDLS and CDR2 YYNGEE. The CDR3 reads CASSPSGLGNTEAFF. The CDR3 nucleotides read TGTGCCAGCAGCCCGTCAGGTTTGGGGAACACTGAAGCTTTCTTT.

The chain uses TRBV29-1 and TRBJ1-2; no definite D call. V lost 0 bases to trimming and J lost 12 bases, with 11 bases between them. CDR1 is SQVTM and CDR2 is ANQGSEA in the germline V gene. This CDR3 region has 11 residues. CDR3 DNA sequence: TGCAGCGTTGAAGATCGGGTCGGGGACACCTTC. The encoded protein is CSVEDRVGDTF.

The V gene is TRBV28, the J gene TRBJ1-6; D is possibly TRBD1 (6 bases). This CDR3 has 16 amino acids. V was shortened by 1 base and J by 0 bases, with 7 bases between the two germline ends. Germline lookup yields CDR1 MDHEN and CDR2 SYDVKM. Here the CDR3 reads CASSLSDSSYNSPLHF. CDR3 in DNA: TGTGCCAGCAGTTTATCGGACAGCTCCTATAATTCACCCCTCCACTTT.

This clonotype was found many times. This chain uses TRBV7-9 with TRBJ2-2; 12 bases fit TRBD2. Germline V gene data show CDR1 as SEHNR and CDR2 as FQNEAQ (reference sequence). This CDR3 comprises 17 residues. Unmatched junction bases numbered 6, after V lost 5 bases and J lost 2 bases. The DNA for the CDR3 is TGTGCCAGCAGCCCAGGACTAGCGGGGCTTAACACCGGGGAGCTGTTTTTT. Protein: CASSPGLAGLNTGELFF.

This clonotype was observed a handful of times. The CDR3 protein is CASSVDPGPATGELFF. The CDR3 bases are TGTGCCAGCAGCGTAGACCCAGGCCCGGCAACCGGGGAGCTGTTTTTT. The rearrangement joins TRBV9 to TRBJ2-2; no clear D gene. Germline CDR1 and CDR2: SGDLS and YYNGEE. V gave up 0 bases and J gave up 5 bases, with 14 bases separating them. CDR3 length: 16 residues.

This clonotype was picked up a small number of times. This chain uses TRBV7-6 with TRBJ1-6; tentative D call: TRBD1 (5 bases). Germline CDR1 reads SGHVS; CDR2 reads FNYEAQ. CDR3 length: 16 residues. The V end lost 4 bases, the J end lost 5 bases, and 15 bases lay between the germline ends. The CDR3 nucleotides are TGTGCCAGCAGCTCACAGGAGGGGTGGAATAATTCACCCCTCCACTTT. Translation: CASSSQEGWNNSPLHF.

There are a few counts of this clonotype. This chain uses TRBV27 with TRBJ2-1, with 7 bases that match TRBD1. CDR3 length equals 14 residues. With V trimmed by 5 bases and J by 7 bases, 8 bases remained unmatched. Germline V CDR1 and CDR2: MNHEY, SMNVEV (reference sequence). The CDR3 DNA follows: TGTGCCAGCAGTAGAGACAGGGTAACTAATGAGCAGTTCTTC. This sequence encodes CASSRDRVTNEQFF.

This chain uses TRBV27 with TRBJ2-1; no firm D call. The CDR3 spans 13 residues. Germline V gives CDR1 MNHEY, CDR2 SMNVEV (reference sequence). The V and J ends lost 0 bases and 7 bases respectively, with 7 bases between them. CDR3 coding DNA: TGTGCCAGCAGTTTATCGTCGACGAATGAGCAGTTCTTC. Encoded protein: CASSLSSTNEQFF.

The chain joins TRBV5-4 to TRBJ1-1; 8 nucleotides match TRBD1. The CDR3 has 14 amino acids. V was clipped by 4 bases and J by 10 bases; unmatched bases: 12. Germline CDR1 is SGHNT and CDR2 is YYREEE (reference sequence). The CDR3 DNA reads TGTGCCAGCAGCCCCATCGGGACAGGCGCGGTAGCTTTCTTT. The encoded protein is CASSPIGTGAVAFF.

The chain recombines TRBV24-1 with TRBJ1-1; TRBD1 matches at 9 bases. V trimming: 4 bases; J trimming: 4 bases; junction bases outside the gene matches: 3. CDR1 is KGHDR, CDR2 SFDVKD, per germline. The CDR3 is 14 residues long. The CDR3 region is CATSDSTGGTEAFF. For the CDR3, the DNA is TGTGCCACCAGTGACTCGACAGGGGGCACTGAAGCTTTCTTT.

Only a few counts were recorded for this clonotype. The gene calls are TRBV28 and TRBJ1-5; TRBD1 aligns across 8 bases. The germline V gene encodes CDR1 MDHEN and CDR2 SYDVKM. Trimming removed 7 bases from V and 5 bases from J; junction bases left unmatched: 10. The CDR3 contains 15 residues. The CDR3 nucleotides read TGTGCCAGCACCTTAGGAGACAGGGGCGATCAGCCCCAGCATTTT. It encodes CASTLGDRGDQPQHF. The full variable domain, in which reference TRBV28 and TRBJ1-5 provide the parts outside the CDR3, is DVKVTQSSRYLVKRTGEKVFLECVQDMDHENMFWYRQDPGLGLRLIYFSYDVKMKEKGDIPEGYSVSREKKERFSLILESASTNQTSMYLCASTLGDRGDQPQHFGDGTRLSIL.

This chain connects TRBV7-6 to TRBJ2-1, with 9 bases that match TRBD2. V lost 1 base to trimming and J lost 5 bases; unmatched junction nucleotides: 6. Germline CDR1 SGHVS, CDR2 FNYEAQ. The length of the CDR3 is 16 residues. The CDR3 DNA reads as TGTGCCAGCAGCTTAGTGCGTAGCGGGGGCAACAATGAGCAGTTCTTC. Protein product: CASSLVRSGGNNEQFF. The full variable domain, with the rest looked up from reference TRBV7-6 and TRBJ2-1, is GAGVSQSPRYKVTKRGQDVALRCDPISGHVSLYWYRQALGQGPEFLTYFNYEAQQDKSGLPNDRFSAERPEGSISTLTIQRTEQRDSAMYRCASSLVRSGGNNEQFFGPGTRLTVL.

This clonotype occurred many times. The chain combines TRBV7-2 with TRBJ2-7; possibly TRBD1 or TRBD2 for D (6 bases each). The CDR3 runs 13 residues. Trimming took 5 bases from V and 4 from J, leaving 12 bases between them. Per germline, CDR1 SGHTA and CDR2 FQGNSA. The CDR3 DNA reads as TGTGCCAGCAGCCCCTGGAGGGGGTACGAGCAGTACTTC. Its protein product is CASSPWRGYEQYF.

The V and J genes are TRBV20-1 and TRBJ2-7, with a weak D call TRBD1 (5 bases). Germline assignment: CDR1 DFQATT and CDR2 SNEGSKA (reference sequence). Trimming stripped 6 bases from V and 2 bases from J, with 14 bases between. CDR3 length equals 13 residues. For the CDR3, the DNA is TGCAGTGCCCTCCCCCCAGGGCCCTACGAGCAGTACGTC. Its protein product is CSALPPGPYEQYV.

The chain combines TRBV6-5 with TRBJ2-7; no firm D call. CDR3 size: 12 residues. Germline V gene data show CDR1 as MNHEY and CDR2 as SVGAGI. The V gene lost 4 bases and the J gene lost 7 bases, with 11 bases spanning the gap. CDR3 residues: CASSSPSLEQYF. DNA for the CDR3: TGTGCCAGCAGTTCCCCGTCTCTTGAGCAGTACTTC.

The chain uses TRBV6-2 or TRBV6-3 and TRBJ1-5, with 7 positions matching TRBD1. The trim removed 5 bases at V and 7 bases at J, leaving 8 bases unmatched. This CDR3 comprises 14 residues. Germline V CDR1 and CDR2: MNHEY, SVGEGT. The CDR3 nucleotides read TGTGCCAGCAGTAAACCGACAGGGCGCCAGCCCCAGCATTTT. Its translation: CASSKPTGRQPQHF.

The chain employs TRBV6-1 and TRBJ1-5, with 9 bases aligning to TRBD1. This CDR3 region has 16 residues. The trim removed 1 base at V and 6 bases at J, leaving 7 bases unmatched. Germline V CDR1 and CDR2: MNHNS, SASEGT. CDR3 DNA: TGTGCCAGCAGTGAAGATTTGACAGGGGGTCCTCAGCCCCAGCATTTT. Translation: CASSEDLTGGPQPQHF.

Concerning this clonotype itself: At one end, the junction sequence differs from germline, possibly due to a read error. The chain employs TRBV27 and TRBJ1-2; 8 bases map to TRBD1. This CDR3 comprises 15 residues. Germline CDR1 MNHEY, CDR2 SMNVEV (reference sequence). Written as DNA, the CDR3 is TGTGCCAGCAGCCCAGGGACAGGAAATTTCTATGGCTACATCTTC. Its translation is CASSPGTGNFYGYIF.

The gene calls are TRBV6-1 and TRBJ2-4; the match to TRBD1 covers 9 bases. The CDR3 consists of 17 residues. Germline-derived CDR1 and CDR2 are MNHNS and SASEGT. The J segment lost 6 bases and the V segment lost 1 base, leaving 10 bases of the junction unmatched. The CDR3 spells CASSEDRGRIWGNIQYF. The CDR3 nucleotides read TGTGCCAGCAGTGAAGACAGGGGGCGAATTTGGGGAAACATTCAGTACTTC.

This clonotype has more than one count but fewer than ten. This chain connects TRBV6-2 or TRBV6-3 to TRBJ2-5; the D call may be TRBD1 or TRBD2 (5 bases each). This CDR3 region has 18 residues. CDR1 and CDR2 from the germline V gene are MNHEY and SVGEGT. V was pared by 0 bases and J by 1 base, with 18 bases between. The CDR3 loop is CASSYSRDAQYRQETQYF. CDR3 nucleotide sequence: TGTGCCAGCAGTTACTCGAGGGACGCACAATATCGCCAAGAGACCCAGTACTTC.

This clonotype has a handful of counts. This sequence joins TRBV7-1 and TRBJ2-6, with a weak D call TRBD2 (5 bases). TRBV7-1 is designated an ORF whose function remains uncertain. V lost 3 bases and J lost 0, with 18 bases in between. CDR3 length equals 19 residues. CDR3 sequence reads: CASSSLGREQSSGANVLTF. The CDR3 DNA follows: TGTGCCAGCAGCTCCCTCGGTAGGGAGCAGAGCTCTGGGGCCAACGTCCTGACTTTC.

This chain joins TRBV6-6 and TRBJ1-2; possible D gene TRBD1, 6 bases. The CDR3 is 15 amino acids. Trimming removed 2 bases from V and 8 bases from J, with 18 bases in between. CDR1 and CDR2 from the germline V gene are MNHNY and SVGAGI (reference sequence). The CDR3 loop reads CASSYPDGGLEGYTF. The CDR3 nucleotides are TGTGCCAGCAGTTACCCGGACGGGGGGCTAGAAGGCTACACCTTC.

The rearrangement links TRBV20-1 to TRBJ2-3, with 13 bases aligning to TRBD2. V trimming: 3 bases; J trimming: 3 bases; junction bases outside the gene matches: 6. This CDR3 is built from 16 residues. The germline V gene encodes CDR1 DFQATT and CDR2 SNEGSKA (reference sequence). The CDR3 is CSASPGTSGETDTQYF. The CDR3 DNA reads as TGCAGTGCTAGTCCCGGGACTAGCGGGGAAACAGATACGCAGTATTTT.

This clonotype was seen a few times. The rearrangement links TRBV12-3 or TRBV12-4 to TRBJ1-5; D is uncertain. There are 17 residues in the CDR3. The germline V and J ends were trimmed by 0 bases and 5 bases, with 17 bases remaining between them. As DNA, the CDR3 is TGTGCCAGCAGTTTAGCCGTCGACACGGTGGATCATCAGCCCCAGCATTTT. It yields the protein CASSLAVDTVDHQPQHF.

This clonotype was recorded at least ten times. CDR3 coding DNA: TGTGCCAGCAACCTCGCGGGGGACAGGGGTTCAGATACGCAGTATTTT. Translating gives CASNLAGDRGSDTQYF. This chain connects TRBV7-9 to TRBJ2-3; 10 bases are shared with TRBD1. The V gene's germline CDR1 is SEHNR and CDR2 FQNEAQ (reference sequence). After removal of 7 bases from V and 4 bases from J, the junction contained 11 bases not matched to a gene. The CDR3 spans 16 residues.

This clonotype was counted between two and nine times. The chain links TRBV7-6 to TRBJ2-2; TRBD2 aligns across 7 bases. Trimming cost V 4 bases and J 6 bases; bases outside gene matches: 14. The CDR3 covers 17 residues. Germline V gene sequence: CDR1 SGHVS, CDR2 FNYEAQ. CDR3 coding DNA: TGTGCCAGCAGCTCTGACCCCACTACTAGCGCACCCGGGGAGCTGTTTTTT. The encoded protein is CASSSDPTTSAPGELFF.

The chain carries TRBV3-1 and TRBJ1-5; weak D call: TRBD1 (5 bases). Germline V gives CDR1 LGHDT, CDR2 YNNKEL (reference sequence). V lost 1 base to trimming and J lost 0 bases, with 10 bases between them. CDR3 length: 16 amino acids. The CDR3, as DNA: TGTGCCAGCAGCCAAGGACAGCCTTATAGCAATCAGCCCCAGCATTTT. Protein product: CASSQGQPYSNQPQHF.

There are a few counts of this clonotype. The chain couples TRBV3-1 to TRBJ1-5, with TRBD1 as a possible D gene (6 bases). This CDR3 has 17 amino acids. Germline values: CDR1 LGHDT, CDR2 YNNKEL (reference sequence). Trimming removed 4 bases from V and 0 bases from J, with 16 bases in between. DNA of the CDR3: TGTGCCAGCAGCCTCGGACAGACCCAATATAGCAATCAGCCCCAGCATTTT. It translates to CASSLGQTQYSNQPQHF.

The J gene is TRBJ1-6, the V gene TRBV20-1; perhaps TRBD1 as D (5 bases). From germline, CDR1 is DFQATT and CDR2 SNEGSKA (reference sequence). CDR3 size: 14 residues. Between the trimmed V and J ends, which lost 7 bases and 0 bases, there was a span of 10 bases. DNA for the CDR3: TGCAGTGTCTCAGGGAGCTCCTATAATTCACCCCTCCACTTT. Translated: CSVSGSSYNSPLHF.

V usage is TRBV11-1 and J usage is TRBJ2-1; tentative D call: TRBD2 (7 bases). This CDR3 has 16 residues. Trimming took 5 bases from V and 7 from J, leaving 21 bases between them. Germline assignment: CDR1 SGHAT and CDR2 FQDESV (reference sequence). DNA of the CDR3: TGTGCCAGCAGCCATTGGACGGCGGGGGCCGGTAATGAGCAGTTCTTC. Its translation is CASSHWTAGAGNEQFF.